These T cell receptor beta chains were read from a single sample in a study of human CD8 memory T cell subsets. MiXCR, applied by TCRdb to the 5' RACE reads, yields one record per CDR3 protein. This table has thousands of distinct CDR3 sequences, roughly 3.9% appearing once. The sequenced sample was CD8+ T cells from PBMCs. The receptors shown here come from a human donor in good health. The CDR3 runs from the conserved cysteine through the conserved F or W. The D gene is left open where the match is weak. Clone sizes are given selectively: once, few, many, or a class where the clone is expanded.

CASSQEVLYNEQFF TGCGCCAGCAGCCAAGAGGTCCTGTACAATGAGCAGTTCTTC many . TRBJ2-1 TRBV4-1
CASGLGEGQPQHF TGTGCTAGTGGTTTGGGGGAAGGCCAGCCCCAGCATTTT many . TRBJ1-5 TRBV12-5
CASSSPQTGEYNYGYTF TGTGCCAGCAGCTCCCCGCAGACAGGGGAGTACAACTATGGCTACACCTTC many TRBD1 TRBJ1-2 TRBV7-2
CASSLALVFTEAFF TGTGCCAGCAGCTTGGCCCTTGTTTTCACTGAAGCTTTCTTT many . TRBJ1-1 TRBV5-5
CASSGTVGSEQYF TGTGCCAGCTCTGGGACCGTAGGGAGCGAGCAGTACTTC . . TRBJ2-7 TRBV7-9
CATRRGTGQQPQHF TGTGCCACCCGTCGCGGGACAGGGCAACAGCCCCAGCATTTT many TRBD1 TRBJ1-5 TRBV15
CASSMTGGRRYSNQPQHF TGTGCCAGTAGTATGACGGGAGGCAGACGCTATAGCAATCAGCCCCAGCATTTT many . TRBJ1-5 TRBV19
CSARDRERERRGGNTGELFF TGCAGTGCTAGAGATCGTGAGCGGGAGAGGAGAGGGGGAAACACCGGGGAGCTGTTTTTT many TRBD2 TRBJ2-2 TRBV20-1
CASRGGSGELFF TGTGCCAGCAGGGGCGGTTCCGGGGAGCTGTTTTTT . . TRBJ2-2 TRBV10-3
CASSIGGRSSYNEQFF TGTGCCAGTAGTATTGGCGGGAGGAGCTCCTACAATGAGCAGTTCTTC . TRBD2 TRBJ2-1 TRBV19
CSVVRETRETQYF TGCAGCGTTGTACGGGAAACTCGAGAGACCCAGTACTTC many . TRBJ2-5 TRBV29-1
CATARNSVEQYF TGTGCCACCGCAAGAAACAGCGTCGAGCAGTACTTC many . TRBJ2-7 TRBV12-3/TRBV12-4
CASSLVSTDTQYF TGTGCCAGCAGCTTAGTTAGCACAGATACGCAGTATTTT many . TRBJ2-3 TRBV7-2
CASSQGLAVNTGELFF TGTGCCAGCAGTCAAGGACTAGCGGTAAACACCGGGGAGCTGTTTTTT many TRBD2 TRBJ2-2 TRBV6-5
CAQGYQETQYF TGTGCCCAGGGGTACCAAGAGACCCAGTACTTC many . TRBJ2-5 TRBV7-9
CASSRDDTQYF TGCGCCAGCAGCAGGGACGATACGCAGTATTTT many . TRBJ2-3 TRBV4-1
CASSPYQDRGVGQPQHF TGTGCCAGCAGTCCATATCAGGACAGGGGGGTGGGTCAGCCCCAGCATTTT many TRBD1 TRBJ1-5 TRBV27
CASPPGLEVGCEQYF TGTGCCAGCCCCCCGGGCCTAGAAGTCGGTTGCGAGCAGTACTTC many . TRBJ2-7 TRBV7-9
CASSLPGGYQPQHF TGTGCCAGCAGTTTGCCAGGGGGCTATCAGCCCCAGCATTTT many TRBD1 TRBJ1-5 TRBV28
CASRSRQEGFDQPQHF TGTGCCAGCAGAAGCCGACAGGAGGGATTTGATCAGCCCCAGCATTTT many . TRBJ1-5 TRBV13
CASSPGGGEQFF TGTGCCAGCAGCCCCGGTGGGGGGGAGCAGTTCTTC few . TRBJ2-1 TRBV6-5
CASSQDSSLGTEAFF TGCGCCAGCAGCCAAGACTCGTCGTTGGGCACTGAAGCTTTCTTT few . TRBJ1-1 TRBV4-1
CAISDQDRGSSYEQYF TGTGCCATCAGTGACCAGGACAGGGGGAGCTCCTACGAGCAGTACTTC many TRBD1 TRBJ2-7 TRBV10-3
CATQYRDSGNTGELFF TGTGCCACCCAGTACCGGGACAGCGGGAACACCGGGGAGCTGTTTTTT many TRBD1 TRBJ2-2 TRBV27
CATSNPVYNSPLHF TGTGCCACCAGCAACCCGGTTTATAATTCACCCCTCCACTTT many . TRBJ1-6 TRBV15
CSVVGLLGHEQYF TGCAGCGTTGTCGGCCTTCTCGGGCACGAGCAGTACTTC many . TRBJ2-7 TRBV29-1
CASSSSVEGQETQYF TGTGCCAGCAGTTCCAGTGTGGAAGGACAAGAGACCCAGTACTTC few . TRBJ2-5 TRBV7-6
CASSERGTDRDPLHF TGTGCCAGCAGTGAAAGGGGGACCGACCGGGATCCCCTCCACTTT many . TRBJ1-6 TRBV2
CASSRRETVSTDTQYF TGCGCCAGCAGCCGTAGGGAGACAGTTAGCACAGATACGCAGTATTTT few . TRBJ2-3 TRBV5-1
CASSLTVNEQFF TGTGCCAGCAGCCTAACCGTCAATGAGCAGTTCTTC many . TRBJ2-1 TRBV7-9
CASSVDGGSYEQYF TGTGCCAGCAGCGTAGATGGGGGAAGCTACGAGCAGTACTTC few . TRBJ2-7 TRBV9
CASTLYGGVDTEAFF TGTGCCAGTACCCTCTATGGGGGAGTTGACACTGAAGCTTTCTTT medium-sized . TRBJ1-1 TRBV19
CSVEPGSDF TGCAGCGTTGAACCGGGATCCGATTTT many . TRBJ2-3 TRBV29-1
CASRSGDHNEQFF TGTGCCAGCCGGTCAGGGGACCACAATGAGCAGTTCTTC many . TRBJ2-1 TRBV5-4
CASTETGAQKETQYF TGTGCCAGCACCGAAACCGGGGCGCAAAAAGAGACCCAGTACTTC many . TRBJ2-5 TRBV7-6
CAISEGREANVLTF TGTGCCATCAGTGAAGGGAGGGAAGCCAACGTCCTGACTTTC many TRBD2 TRBJ2-6 TRBV10-3
CASQVAQGTSLSYNEQFF TGTGCCAGCCAGGTGGCACAGGGAACTTCCCTTTCCTACAATGAGCAGTTCTTC many . TRBJ2-1 TRBV5-6
CASRGAGGATNEKLFF TGTGCCAGCAGGGGGGCAGGGGGTGCAACTAATGAAAAACTGTTTTTT many TRBD1 TRBJ1-4 TRBV28
CASSLEGNNEQFF TGCGCCAGCAGTTTGGAGGGTAACAATGAGCAGTTCTTC many . TRBJ2-1 TRBV5-1
CASSLFQGMNTEAFF TGTGCCAGCAGCTTGTTTCAGGGAATGAACACTGAAGCTTTCTTT many . TRBJ1-1 TRBV5-8
CASSYPGETQYF TGTGCCAGCAGTTACCCGGGGGAGACCCAGTACTTC few . TRBJ2-5 TRBV6-5
CASSLISRLAGGDSYNEQFF TGTGCCAGCAGCTTAATATCGCGGCTAGCGGGAGGAGATTCGTACAATGAGCAGTTCTTC many TRBD2 TRBJ2-1 TRBV7-9
CASSMGPLYEQYF TGTGCCAGCAGTATGGGACCGCTCTACGAGCAGTACTTC . . TRBJ2-7 TRBV25-1
CSATGKEGKFNEQYF TGCAGTGCTACCGGTAAGGAGGGAAAGTTTAACGAGCAGTACTTC many . TRBJ2-7 TRBV20-1
CASSLGRGYEQYF TGTGCCAGCAGTTTAGGACGGGGCTACGAGCAGTACTTC many . TRBJ2-7 TRBV27
CASSDGQGVSPLHF TGTGCCAGCAGTGACGGACAGGGGGTATCACCCCTCCACTTT many TRBD1 TRBJ1-6 TRBV6-4
CAVQGGGPGELFF TGTGCCGTCCAGGGGGGCGGACCCGGGGAGCTGTTTTTT few . TRBJ2-2 TRBV19
CAISESQKKDRSYWGSGNTIYF TGTGCCATCAGTGAGTCGCAAAAAAAGGACAGATCCTATTGGGGCTCTGGAAACACCATATATTTT many . TRBJ1-3 TRBV10-3
CASSESAGGPDTQYF TGTGCCAGCAGTGAATCGGCGGGGGGGCCAGATACGCAGTATTTT medium-sized TRBD2 TRBJ2-3 TRBV6-1
CASSYDLRGYEQYF TGTGCCAGCAGCTACGATCTCCGCGGCTACGAGCAGTACTTC . . TRBJ2-7 TRBV7-2